This is a list of T cell receptor beta chains from one sample in a study of T-cell reconstitution after alpha-beta-depleted transplantation in children. In TCRdb, the PCR reads were re-called with MiXCR into one record per CDR3 protein. The sample lists about 420,000 distinct CDR3 sequences, about a sixth occurring once. Source: PBMCs, mostly from graft donor cells, taken 360 days after TCRalphabeta/CD19-depleted stem cell transplant. The origin of the receptors is a boy under two years old who had a stem cell transplant for Wiskott-Aldrich syndrome, so the T cells may come from the graft donor. Both conserved end residues are part of each CDR3. A D gene is named only where the DNA matches it firmly. Clone size is given for some rows only: seen once, a few or many times, or a class if the clone is expanded.

v_gene: TRBV6-1; d_gene: -; abundance: -; j_gene: TRBJ2-7; CDR3nt: TGTGCCAGCAGTGGTCTTAACAATAGATTTTCCTACGAGCAGTACTTC; CDR3aa: CASSGLNNRFSYEQYF
v_gene: TRBV5-1; d_gene: -; abundance: few; j_gene: TRBJ1-2; CDR3nt: TGCGCCAGCAGCTTGGGCCCTACAGGGGGCTACACCTTC; CDR3aa: CASSLGPTGGYTF
v_gene: TRBV20-1; d_gene: TRBD1; abundance: -; j_gene: TRBJ1-5; CDR3nt: TGCAGTGCTAGCGGCGGGGACAGGGTATGGGTAGCCAATCAGCCCCAGCATTTT; CDR3aa: CSASGGDRVWVANQPQHF
v_gene: TRBV11-2; d_gene: -; abundance: -; j_gene: TRBJ2-7; CDR3nt: TGTGCCAGCAGCTTAGGGGACTGGTACGAGCAGTACTTC; CDR3aa: CASSLGDWYEQYF
v_gene: TRBV24-1; d_gene: -; abundance: many; j_gene: TRBJ1-1; CDR3nt: TGTGCCACCAGTGTAGGGTGGAACACTGAAGCTTTCTTT; CDR3aa: CATSVGWNTEAFF
v_gene: TRBV18; d_gene: TRBD1; abundance: -; j_gene: TRBJ2-5; CDR3nt: TGTGCCAGCTCACCTTGGACAGGGGGACAAGAGACCCAGTACTTC; CDR3aa: CASSPWTGGQETQYF
v_gene: TRBV7-6; d_gene: TRBD2; abundance: -; j_gene: TRBJ2-7; CDR3nt: TGTGCCAGCAGCTTAGCGCCGTCAAGCGGGGGGCACTACGAGCAGTACTTC; CDR3aa: CASSLAPSSGGHYEQYF
v_gene: TRBV5-1; d_gene: -; abundance: -; j_gene: TRBJ2-1; CDR3nt: TGCGCCAGCAGCAGGGGTTGGCACAATGAGCAGTTCTTC; CDR3aa: CASSRGWHNEQFF
v_gene: TRBV18; d_gene: -; abundance: -; j_gene: TRBJ2-4; CDR3nt: TGTGCCAGCTCACCACGGATACCAAACATTCAGTACTTC; CDR3aa: CASSPRIPNIQYF
v_gene: TRBV4-1; d_gene: -; abundance: -; j_gene: TRBJ2-7; CDR3nt: TGCGCCAGCAGCCAAGACGGGTTCCCCCCTCCCTACGAGCAGTACTTC; CDR3aa: CASSQDGFPPPYEQYF
v_gene: TRBV24-1; d_gene: -; abundance: few; j_gene: TRBJ2-3; CDR3nt: TGTGCCACCAGTGATTTGGGCTCCGCAGATACGCAGTATTTT; CDR3aa: CATSDLGSADTQYF
v_gene: TRBV12-3/TRBV12-4; d_gene: -; abundance: -; j_gene: TRBJ2-3; CDR3nt: TGTGCCAGCAGTTTTCAGGGCATTACGCAGTATTTT; CDR3aa: CASSFQGITQYF
v_gene: TRBV28; d_gene: -; abundance: few; j_gene: TRBJ1-5; CDR3nt: TGTGCCAGCGTCTCCTTCTCTGCGGGGACAAAGTTTAGATATAGCAATCAGCCCCAGCATTTT; CDR3aa: CASVSFSAGTKFRYSNQPQHF
v_gene: TRBV29-1; d_gene: -; abundance: few; j_gene: TRBJ2-5; CDR3nt: TGCAGCGTTGGACTGAATCAAGAGACCCAGTACTTC; CDR3aa: CSVGLNQETQYF
v_gene: TRBV5-1; d_gene: -; abundance: few; j_gene: TRBJ1-1; CDR3nt: TGCGCCAGCAGCTTGAAGTTGAACACTGAAGCTTTCTTT; CDR3aa: CASSLKLNTEAFF
v_gene: TRBV5-1; d_gene: -; abundance: few; j_gene: TRBJ2-1; CDR3nt: TGCGCCAGCAGCCAAAGTGCGGGACGGTACAATGAGCAGTTCTTC; CDR3aa: CASSQSAGRYNEQFF
v_gene: TRBV5-5; d_gene: -; abundance: -; j_gene: TRBJ2-2; CDR3nt: TGTGCCAGCAGCTTGGGCCTCTTGAGCGGGGAGCTGTTTTTT; CDR3aa: CASSLGLLSGELFF
v_gene: TRBV4-2; d_gene: TRBD2; abundance: -; j_gene: TRBJ2-5; CDR3nt: TGTGCCAGCAGCCAAGAGGCGACTAGCGGGGGGGAGACCCAGTACTTC; CDR3aa: CASSQEATSGGETQYF
v_gene: TRBV5-1; d_gene: -; abundance: few; j_gene: TRBJ2-1; CDR3nt: TGCGCCAGCAGCTTGTGGAGGGACAATGAGCAGTTCTTC; CDR3aa: CASSLWRDNEQFF
v_gene: TRBV28; d_gene: -; abundance: -; j_gene: TRBJ2-5; CDR3nt: TGTGCCAGCAGTTTGAGGAGGGCGACCCAGTACTTC; CDR3aa: CASSLRRATQYF
v_gene: TRBV7-9; d_gene: TRBD2; abundance: few; j_gene: TRBJ2-7; CDR3nt: TGTGCCAGCAGCACGGGACTAGCGGGAGGGACCTCCTACGAGCAGTACTTC; CDR3aa: CASSTGLAGGTSYEQYF
v_gene: TRBV5-1; d_gene: -; abundance: many; j_gene: TRBJ1-1; CDR3nt: TGTGCCAGCAGCTTGGGGGCGAACACTGAAGCTTTCTTT; CDR3aa: CASSLGANTEAFF
v_gene: TRBV29-1; d_gene: -; abundance: -; j_gene: TRBJ1-1; CDR3nt: TGCAGCGTTGAGGGAAGGGTTAACCCTGAAGCTTTCTTT; CDR3aa: CSVEGRVNPEAFF
v_gene: TRBV2; d_gene: -; abundance: few; j_gene: TRBJ2-5; CDR3nt: TGTGCCAGTTCCTGGAGGCCAGAGACCCAGTACTTC; CDR3aa: CASSWRPETQYF
v_gene: TRBV18; d_gene: TRBD2; abundance: -; j_gene: TRBJ2-1; CDR3nt: TGTGCCAGCTCATCCAAACTAGCGGGGGCGGATAATGAGCAGTTCTTC; CDR3aa: CASSSKLAGADNEQFF
v_gene: TRBV28; d_gene: -; abundance: few; j_gene: TRBJ2-7; CDR3nt: TGTGCCAGCAGTTTGGCGGGACCCCAGGGTTACTACGAGCAGTACTTC; CDR3aa: CASSLAGPQGYYEQYF
v_gene: TRBV10-3; d_gene: TRBD2; abundance: many; j_gene: TRBJ2-3; CDR3nt: TGTGCCATCAGTGAGCCCGGGACTAGCGGGAGAGTGGCAGATACGCAGTATTTT; CDR3aa: CAISEPGTSGRVADTQYF
v_gene: TRBV12-3/TRBV12-4; d_gene: TRBD2; abundance: -; j_gene: TRBJ2-3; CDR3nt: TGTGCCAGCAGTTTAGCTAGCGGGTGGGATACGCAGTATTTT; CDR3aa: CASSLASGWDTQYF
v_gene: TRBV12-3/TRBV12-4; d_gene: -; abundance: -; j_gene: TRBJ1-1; CDR3nt: TGTGCCAGCAGTTTACTATGGGGGAGCACTGAAGCTTTCTTT; CDR3aa: CASSLLWGSTEAFF
v_gene: TRBV29-1; d_gene: TRBD1; abundance: -; j_gene: TRBJ2-2; CDR3nt: TGCAGTGTAACCCGGGACAGGGGGGATCTACTCACCGGGGAGCTGTTTTTT; CDR3aa: CSVTRDRGDLLTGELFF
v_gene: TRBV7-9; d_gene: -; abundance: -; j_gene: TRBJ2-1; CDR3nt: TGTGCCAGCAGCCGGAGACAGGCAACCTACAATGAGCAGTTCTTC; CDR3aa: CASSRRQATYNEQFF
v_gene: TRBV6-1; d_gene: -; abundance: -; j_gene: TRBJ2-7; CDR3nt: TGTGCCAGCATACAGCCCAGCTCCTACGAGCAGTACTTC; CDR3aa: CASIQPSSYEQYF
v_gene: TRBV5-1; d_gene: -; abundance: -; j_gene: TRBJ2-7; CDR3nt: TGCGCCAGCAGCTTGGGGACAGTCCCCTCCTACGAGCAGTACTTC; CDR3aa: CASSLGTVPSYEQYF
v_gene: TRBV7-9; d_gene: TRBD1; abundance: many; j_gene: TRBJ2-1; CDR3nt: TGTGCCAGCAGCTTGGGGGGACAGGGGTCGTTCTTC; CDR3aa: CASSLGGQGSFF
v_gene: TRBV20-1; d_gene: -; abundance: -; j_gene: TRBJ1-2; CDR3nt: TGCAGTGCTACTCCGACAAGAATTCCTAACTATGGCTACACCTTC; CDR3aa: CSATPTRIPNYGYTF
v_gene: TRBV24-1; d_gene: TRBD1; abundance: many; j_gene: TRBJ2-1; CDR3nt: TGTGCCACCAGTGATTCAGACAGGGCTTCCTACAATGAGCAGTTCTTC; CDR3aa: CATSDSDRASYNEQFF
v_gene: TRBV4-3; d_gene: TRBD2; abundance: -; j_gene: TRBJ2-1; CDR3nt: TGCGCCAGCAGCTTCGGACTAGCGGGACCCAGCTCCTACAATGAGCAGTTCTTC; CDR3aa: CASSFGLAGPSSYNEQFF
v_gene: TRBV12-3/TRBV12-4; d_gene: TRBD2; abundance: -; j_gene: TRBJ2-7; CDR3nt: TGTGCCAGCAGTTTTGCCGGGACTAGCAACTACGAGCAGTACTTC; CDR3aa: CASSFAGTSNYEQYF
v_gene: TRBV12-3/TRBV12-4; d_gene: -; abundance: -; j_gene: TRBJ1-4; CDR3nt: TGTGCCAGCAGTTTAAGGGAGGCGGTTAATGAAAAACTGTTTTTT; CDR3aa: CASSLREAVNEKLFF
v_gene: TRBV10-3; d_gene: -; abundance: few; j_gene: TRBJ2-1; CDR3nt: TGTGCCATCAGTGAGTCAGGGCGGTACTACAATGAGCAGTTCTTC; CDR3aa: CAISESGRYYNEQFF
v_gene: TRBV5-1; d_gene: TRBD2; abundance: -; j_gene: TRBJ2-1; CDR3nt: TGCGCCAGCAGCACCGGGACTAGCGGGTTAGACGGCTCCTACAATGAGCAGTTCTTC; CDR3aa: CASSTGTSGLDGSYNEQFF
v_gene: TRBV6-5; d_gene: -; abundance: few; j_gene: TRBJ1-1; CDR3nt: TGTGCCAGCTGGAAAGGGGGGACTGAAGCTTTCTTT; CDR3aa: CASWKGGTEAFF
v_gene: TRBV5-1; d_gene: -; abundance: -; j_gene: TRBJ2-5; CDR3nt: TGCGCCAGCAGCCTCTTTACGAGATCCCGCCCCTCCGAGACCCAGTACTTC; CDR3aa: CASSLFTRSRPSETQYF
v_gene: TRBV12-3/TRBV12-4; d_gene: TRBD2; abundance: -; j_gene: TRBJ2-5; CDR3nt: TGTGCCAGCAGTTTCCTAGCGGGGGGGCTCGGTGAGACCCAGTACTTC; CDR3aa: CASSFLAGGLGETQYF